The 31 T cell receptor beta chains below come from one sample, sequenced in a study of technical replicates of blood from several donors. Here immunoSEQ multiplex PCR was the method, and the copy in TCRdb shows in-frame clones only, minus some. The data show 74,000 or so clones, around 96% seen once. The sample consisted of T cells isolated from PBMCs. The receptors were sampled from a human donor in good health.

V usage is TRBV6-1 and J usage is TRBJ1-2; D is uncertain. The CDR3 is 14 residues long. V was clipped by 2 bases and J by 8 bases, with 15 bases between them. The germline CDR1 and CDR2 sequences are MNHNS and SASEGT. CDR3 DNA sequence: TGTGCCAGCAGTGAATTTTTGAGTAATGTGGGCTACACCTTC. Translating gives CASSEFLSNVGYTF.

V is TRBV27 and J is TRBJ1-4; D remains ambiguous. The CDR3 is 16 residues long. Germline V CDR1 and CDR2: MNHEY, SMNVEV (reference sequence). With 5 bases removed from V and 2 bases from J, the gap between germline ends came to 15 bases. The CDR3 sequence: CASSDPGGRTNEKLFF. The CDR3 DNA follows: TGTGCCAGCAGTGATCCGGGAGGTCGGACTAATGAAAAACTGTTTTTT.

The chain employs TRBV9 and TRBJ2-6; D gene uncertain. The length of the CDR3 is 15 residues. Looked up from germline, CDR1 is SGDLS and CDR2 is YYNGEE. V was shortened by 0 bases and J by 0 bases, with 4 bases between the two germline ends. Here the CDR3 reads CASSVVGSGANVLTF. Here the CDR3 DNA reads TGTGCCAGCAGCGTAGTCGGCTCTGGGGCCAACGTCCTGACTTTC.

The rearrangement links TRBV13 to TRBJ2-1; 9 bases line up with TRBD2. From germline, CDR1 is PRHDT and CDR2 FYEKMQ (reference sequence). The CDR3 is 16 amino acids. V shed 1 base, J shed 9 bases, and the junction held 10 bases outside the gene matches. The CDR3 coding sequence is TGTGCCAGCAGCTTAGAGGCTAGCGGGGATTTTGGTGAGCAGTTCTTC. Amino acids: CASSLEASGDFGEQFF.

The V gene is TRBV29-1, the J gene TRBJ1-4, with 7 bases identical to TRBD1. Trimming at V came to 7 bases and at J to 6 bases, leaving 5 bases not matched to a gene. Looked up from germline, CDR1 is SQVTM and CDR2 is ANQGSEA. This CDR3 is built from 12 residues. CDR3 nucleotides: TGCAGCGCGACAGGGTCGGATGAAAAACTGTTTTTT. Translated: CSATGSDEKLFF.

This rearrangement joins TRBV11-1 to TRBJ1-4; D may be TRBD1 (5 bases). V gave up 3 bases and J gave up 5 bases, with 10 bases separating them. Germline values: CDR1 SGHAT, CDR2 FQDESV (reference sequence). The CDR3 sequence is 14 residues long. The CDR3 loop is CASSLSGLNEKLFF. The CDR3 bases are TGTGCCAGCAGCTTGTCGGGACTCAATGAAAAACTGTTTTTT.

The chain carries TRBV6-5 and TRBJ2-6, with a tentative D call TRBD1 (6 bases). Trimming removed 5 bases from V and 2 bases from J, with 10 bases in between. Germline-derived CDR1 and CDR2 are MNHEY and SVGAGI. The CDR3 totals 15 residues. This chain's CDR3 is CASSLQGTGANVLTF. Here the CDR3 DNA reads TGTGCCAGCAGTCTGCAGGGGACTGGGGCCAACGTCCTGACTTTC.

In its sample, this clone was seen once. The chain uses TRBV6-1 and TRBJ2-7; TRBD1 matches at 10 bases. This CDR3 is 15 amino acids long. The trim removed 6 bases at V and 2 bases at J, leaving 7 bases unmatched. Germline CDR1 is MNHNS and CDR2 is SASEGT. CDR3 nucleotides: TGTGCCAGCAGGCTCCACGGGACAGGGGCCTACGAGCAGTACTTC. This encodes CASRLHGTGAYEQYF.

Here the CDR3 reads CASSQDPDIPYEQYF. CDR3 DNA: TGTGCCAGCAGCCAAGATCCGGACATCCCCTACGAGCAGTACTTC. The chain is built from TRBV4-2 and TRBJ2-7; D might be TRBD1 (5 bases). The CDR3 extends over 15 amino acids. Germline CDR1 reads LGHNA; CDR2 reads YNFKEQ. V was trimmed by 0 bases and J by 2 bases, leaving 11 bases between them.

CDR3 in DNA: TGTGCCAGCAGCTACGATCCGGGAGTAAGTAGAGAGACCCAGTACTTC. Translating it yields CASSYDPGVSRETQYF. The chain recombines TRBV7-9 with TRBJ2-5; perhaps TRBD2 as D (6 bases). Between the trimmed V and J ends, which lost 4 bases and 4 bases, there was a span of 19 bases. CDR1 is SEHNR and CDR2 is FQNEAQ in the germline V gene (reference sequence). The CDR3 runs 16 residues. Based on the CDR3 plus reference TRBV7-9 and TRBJ2-5, the full variable domain is DTGVSQNPRHKITKRGQNVTFRCDPISEHNRLYWYRQTLGQGPEFLTYFQNEAQLEKSRLLSDRFSAERPKGSFSTLEIQRTEQGDSAMYLCASSYDPGVSRETQYFGPGTRLLVL.

The chain is built from TRBV29-1 and TRBJ1-2; 12 nucleotides match TRBD1. The length of the CDR3 is 14 residues. Germline CDR1 SQVTM, CDR2 ANQGSEA. Germline trimming cut 6 bases from V and 8 bases from J; bases unmatched to any gene: 10. CDR3 sequence (DNA): TGCAGCGTCTCCTCGGGACAGGGGGCATGGGGCTACACCTTC. Encoded protein: CSVSSGQGAWGYTF.

The gene calls are TRBV27 and TRBJ1-4; D might be TRBD1 (6 bases). The CDR3 spans 15 residues. Trimming took 0 bases from V and 13 from J, leaving 18 bases between them. Germline V gene sequence: CDR1 MNHEY, CDR2 SMNVEV (reference sequence). The CDR3 DNA is TGTGCCAGCAGTTTATCCGATTCCACAGGGCATGGACTGTTTTTT. It specifies CASSLSDSTGHGLFF.

This clone was picked up one time. The chain recombines TRBV4-3 with TRBJ1-4; weak D call: TRBD1 (6 bases). Trimming stripped 0 bases from V and 6 bases from J, with 11 bases between. There are 15 residues in the CDR3. Germline V gives CDR1 LGHNA, CDR2 YSLEER. Here the CDR3 reads CASSQEETGDEKLFF. For the CDR3, the DNA is TGCGCCAGCAGCCAAGAAGAGACAGGAGATGAAAAACTGTTTTTT.

The chain employs TRBV5-1 and TRBJ1-1; TRBD1 aligns across 7 bases. CDR3 size: 15 residues. Losses at the gene ends were 0 bases for V and 4 bases for J; bases not matched to a gene: 6. The germline V gene has CDR1 SGHRS and CDR2 YFSETQ. The CDR3 DNA reads as TGCGCCAGCAGCTTGGGGGACAGAGTAAGCACTGAAGCTTTCTTT. Translating it yields CASSLGDRVSTEAFF.

This clone showed up just once. The chain links TRBV5-1 to TRBJ2-7; tentative D call: TRBD2 (5 bases). V was trimmed by 7 bases and J by 0 bases, leaving 11 bases between them. The CDR3 sequence is 13 residues long. Germline CDR1 and CDR2: SGHRS and YFSETQ. CDR3 sequence reads: CASVRDGSYEQYF. The CDR3, as DNA: TGCGCCAGCGTACGGGATGGCTCCTACGAGCAGTACTTC.

This chain uses TRBV13 with TRBJ1-1, with a weak D call TRBD1 (5 bases). Trimming shortened V by 2 bases and J by 5 bases, and 12 bases separated the two germline ends. Germline loops: CDR1 PRHDT, CDR2 FYEKMQ (reference sequence). The CDR3 loop spans 14 amino acids. The CDR3 DNA reads TGTGCCAGCAGCTTAAGGGCAGGGCGGACTGAAGCTTTCTTT. Its translation is CASSLRAGRTEAFF.

This clone was counted ten times or more. The chain carries TRBV20-1 and TRBJ1-4, with 8 bases that match TRBD1. Trimming at V came to 6 bases and at J to 11 bases, leaving 5 bases not matched to a gene. Germline CDR1 and CDR2: DFQATT and SNEGSKA (reference sequence). This CDR3 is built from 11 residues. CDR3 sequence reads: CSARTGRKLFF. CDR3 nucleotides: TGCAGTGCGAGGACAGGGCGGAAACTGTTTTTT.

The J gene is TRBJ2-7, the V gene TRBV5-1, with 13 bases matching TRBD2. Germline V gene data show CDR1 as SGHRS and CDR2 as YFSETQ. The CDR3 runs to 20 residues. Trimming removed 1 base from V and 6 bases from J; junction bases left unmatched: 19. The CDR3 protein is CASSLFGQGIGLAGVAEQYF. CDR3 sequence (DNA): TGCGCCAGCAGCTTGTTCGGGCAGGGGATCGGACTAGCGGGAGTTGCCGAGCAGTACTTC.

The rearrangement uses TRBV2 and TRBJ2-2; 12 bases align to TRBD2. This CDR3 comprises 15 residues. Trimming removed 8 bases from V and 6 bases from J; junction bases left unmatched: 7. Per the germline V gene, CDR1 is SNHLY and CDR2 is FYNNEI. The CDR3 loop is CASGRLAGVAGELFF. CDR3 nucleotide sequence: TGTGCCAGCGGTCGACTAGCGGGAGTTGCCGGGGAGCTGTTTTTT.

The chain uses TRBV30 and TRBJ2-1; D perhaps matches TRBD1 (6 bases). This CDR3 is built from 11 residues. V was shortened by 5 bases and J by 8 bases, with 10 bases between the two germline ends. CDR1 is GTSNPN and CDR2 is SVGIG in the germline V gene (reference sequence). CDR3 protein: CAWGGGDEQFF. The CDR3 nucleotides are TGTGCCTGGGGGGGCGGAGATGAGCAGTTCTTC.

The chain uses TRBV19 and TRBJ2-2; TRBD1 matches 8 bases. This CDR3 contains 14 residues. V lost 7 bases and J lost 6; bases outside the gene matches: 7. Germline CDR1 reads LNHDA; CDR2 reads SQIVND (reference sequence). The chain's CDR3 is CASNRQGRSGELFF. The CDR3 coding sequence is TGTGCCAGTAATCGACAGGGGCGGTCCGGGGAGCTGTTTTTT.

The chain combines TRBV7-2 with TRBJ2-7, with 8 nucleotides matching TRBD2. The CDR3 runs to 17 residues. After removal of 11 bases from V and 0 bases from J, the junction contained 18 bases not matched to a gene. Germline lookup yields CDR1 SGHTA and CDR2 FQGNSA. CDR3 in amino acids: CAGWIPREVLCSYEQYF. CDR3 sequence (DNA): TGTGCCGGCTGGATACCGCGGGAGGTTCTTTGCTCCTACGAGCAGTACTTC.

V gene TRBV30 combines with J gene TRBJ1-4; possibly TRBD1 for D (5 bases). V was pared by 8 bases and J by 13 bases, with 17 bases between. The germline CDR1 and CDR2 sequences are GTSNPN and SVGIG (reference sequence). There are 11 residues in the CDR3. The CDR3 DNA reads as TGTGCCCAGGGAGGGGTTGATGGACTGTTTTTT. Protein: CAQGGVDGLFF.

The rearrangement uses TRBV9 and TRBJ2-3; 13 bases align to TRBD2. Unmatched junction bases numbered 9, after V lost 4 bases and J lost 7 bases. The CDR3 loop spans 16 amino acids. CDR1 SGDLS and CDR2 YYNGEE come from the germline V gene. CDR3 nucleotides: TGTGCCAGCAGCTCCCGGACTAGCGGGAGACTGAATACGCAGTATTTT. The encoded protein is CASSSRTSGRLNTQYF.

The chain is built from TRBV7-8 and TRBJ1-4, with a tentative D call TRBD1 (5 bases). Germline values: CDR1 SGHVS, CDR2 FQNEAQ. The V end lost 3 bases, the J end lost 2 bases, and 10 bases lay between the germline ends. This CDR3 is 15 amino acids long. In nucleotides, the CDR3 is TGTGCCAGCAGCTTGACGGGGGGGACTAATGAAAAACTGTTTTTT. This encodes CASSLTGGTNEKLFF.

This chain connects TRBV9 to TRBJ2-7; 13 nucleotides agree with TRBD2. The germline V gene has CDR1 SGDLS and CDR2 YYNGEE. The V and J ends lost 0 bases and 0 bases, in that order; junction bases with no gene match: 3. This CDR3 contains 17 residues. The CDR3 loop is CASSVGLAGGASYEQYF. The DNA for the CDR3 is TGTGCCAGCAGCGTAGGACTAGCGGGAGGAGCCTCCTACGAGCAGTACTTC.

This clone came up once. The chain uses TRBV9 and TRBJ2-1; 7 positions agree with TRBD2. Per germline, CDR1 SGDLS and CDR2 YYNGEE. The CDR3 is made up of 17 amino acids. V shed 0 bases and J 2 bases; nucleotides not matched to a gene: 8. CDR3: CASSVGASGTTYNEQFF. The CDR3 DNA is TGTGCCAGCAGCGTAGGTGCTAGCGGAACCACCTACAATGAGCAGTTCTTC.

This clone was observed once. This chain uses TRBV4-1 with TRBJ1-1; D gene uncertain. The germline V and J ends were trimmed by 4 bases and 1 base, with 10 bases remaining between them. This CDR3 spans 14 amino acids. Looked up from germline, CDR1 is MGHRA and CDR2 is YSYEKL. This CDR3 reads CASSRPSGNTEAFF. In DNA form, the CDR3 reads TGCGCCAGCAGCCGCCCTTCAGGGAACACTGAAGCTTTCTTT.

This clone is a singleton in its sample. V and J are TRBV27 and TRBJ2-2; 7 nucleotides agree with TRBD1. Germline assignment: CDR1 MNHEY and CDR2 SMNVEV (reference sequence). The CDR3 consists of 15 residues. V dropped 5 bases and J dropped 2; count of bases not matched to a gene: 5. The CDR3 loop is CASSPRDRNTGELFF. CDR3 nucleotides: TGTGCCAGCAGTCCCCGGGACAGAAACACCGGGGAGCTGTTTTTT.

The V call is TRBV4-3, the J call TRBJ1-1; possible D gene TRBD1, 6 bases. The CDR3 length is 12 residues. CDR1 LGHNA and CDR2 YSLEER come from the germline V gene. V dropped 6 bases and J dropped 4 bases, with 9 bases sitting between them. This CDR3 is CASRGAGTEAFF. In DNA form, the CDR3 reads TGCGCCAGCAGGGGGGCTGGCACTGAAGCTTTCTTT.

This clone has a single count. V gene TRBV28 combines with J gene TRBJ2-1; D might be TRBD1 (6 bases). Germline V gives CDR1 MDHEN, CDR2 SYDVKM. The CDR3 has 14 amino acids. Trimming cost V 7 bases and J 7 bases, with 17 bases left between them. The DNA for the CDR3 is TGTGCCAGCAAAAAAGGGACATTTAAAAATGAGCAGTTCTTC. Protein sequence: CASKKGTFKNEQFF. The whole variable domain, filled in from reference TRBV28 and TRBJ2-1, reads DVKVTQSSRYLVKRTGEKVFLECVQDMDHENMFWYRQDPGLGLRLIYFSYDVKMKEKGDIPEGYSVSREKKERFSLILESASTNQTSMYLCASKKGTFKNEQFFGPGTRLTVL.